This is a list of T cell receptor beta chains from one sample in a study of lymphopenia after photon versus proton radiotherapy. Assay: immunoSEQ multiplex PCR; the TCRdb copy retains only in-frame clones and omits some. The table records more than 50,000 clones, around 83% of them present only once. The input for sequencing was peripheral blood, taken from a patient treated with photon-based radiotherapy. The receptors here all came from a man aged 50 or older with gastric cancer. Each CDR3 is given with its conserved first and last residue. A D gene is named only where the DNA matches it firmly. Clone size is stated in some rows and not others, as once, few, many or a class when expanded.

d_call,j_call,clone_size,v_call,cdr3_aa,cdr3_nt
TRBD2,TRBJ2-7,NA,TRBV30,CAWRIRRVGVLAGEDEQYF,TGTGCCTGGAGGATTAGACGGGTGGGGGTACTAGCGGGAGAGGACGAGCAGTACTTC
NA,TRBJ2-2,NA,TRBV7-9,CATAQLAGELFF,TGTGCCACCGCACAACTCGCCGGGGAGCTGTTTTTT
TRBD1,TRBJ1-5,NA,TRBV19,CASSKPGQGIVGSQPQHF,TGTGCCAGTAGTAAACCGGGACAGGGTATTGTTGGTAGTCAGCCCCAGCATTTT
NA,TRBJ2-1,NA,TRBV5-5,CASSLGPASSYNEQFF,TGTGCCAGCAGCTTGGGTCCGGCGAGCTCCTACAATGAGCAGTTCTTC
NA,TRBJ2-3,NA,TRBV13,CASTSTGNGTDTQYF,TGTGCCAGCACCTCAACAGGGAATGGCACAGATACGCAGTATTTT
TRBD1,TRBJ1-2,NA,TRBV12-5,CASGLVGTGSRANYGYTF,TGTGCTAGTGGTTTGGTAGGGACAGGGTCCCGCGCTAACTATGGCTACACCTTC
NA,TRBJ1-4,NA,TRBV5-1,CASSQGQIATNEKLFF,TGCGCCAGCAGCCAAGGACAGATTGCAACTAATGAAAAACTGTTTTTT
TRBD2,TRBJ2-4,NA,TRBV5-4,CASSPRLAGGVIAKNIQYF,TGTGCCAGCAGCCCAAGACTAGCGGGAGGCGTCATAGCCAAAAACATTCAGTACTTC
NA,TRBJ2-6,once,TRBV19,CATSPPLDGVGANVLTF,TGTGCCACCAGTCCCCCTCTTGACGGTGTAGGGGCCAACGTCCTGACTTTC
NA,TRBJ2-1,NA,TRBV10-3,CAISEFGRSYNEQFF,TGTGCCATCAGTGAATTTGGTCGCTCCTACAATGAGCAGTTCTTC
NA,TRBJ2-7,NA,TRBV10-2,CASSTLGAIEQYF,TGCGCCAGCAGTACCCTTGGAGCGATCGAGCAGTACTTC
TRBD1,TRBJ1-1,NA,TRBV5-8,CASSLGTGARNTEAFF,TGTGCCAGCAGCTTGGGGACAGGGGCTCGGAACACTGAAGCTTTCTTT
NA,TRBJ2-7,NA,TRBV4-1,CASSQNTGREQYF,TGCGCCAGCAGCCAAAATACAGGGAGAGAGCAGTACTTC
NA,TRBJ2-3,NA,TRBV6-5,CASSPLDTQYF,TGTGCCAGCAGTCCCCTAGATACGCAGTATTTT
NA,TRBJ2-1,NA,TRBV4-1,CASSLYMSGSSYNEQFF,TGCGCCAGCAGCCTTTACATGAGCGGGTCGTCTTACAATGAGCAGTTCTTC
NA,TRBJ2-1,NA,TRBV18,CASSPQNNEQFF,TGTGCCAGCTCACCCCAGAACAATGAGCAGTTCTTC
NA,TRBJ2-1,NA,TRBV5-1,CASSPGDSSYNEQFF,TGCGCCAGCAGCCCCGGTGACAGCTCCTACAATGAGCAGTTCTTC
NA,TRBJ2-3,once,TRBV29-1,CSGEALGTDTQYF,TGCAGCGGAGAGGCGCTTGGGACAGATACGCAGTATTTT
TRBD1,TRBJ1-1,NA,TRBV5-1,CASSRDSMNTEAFF,TGCGCCAGCAGCCGGGACAGCATGAACACTGAAGCTTTCTTT
TRBD1,TRBJ1-1,NA,TRBV28,CASRDRDRGYMNTEAFF,TGTGCCAGCAGAGACCGGGACAGGGGTTATATGAACACTGAAGCTTTCTTT
NA,TRBJ1-5,NA,TRBV7-9,CASSEGGGGQPQHF,TGTGCCAGCAGCGAGGGGGGCGGAGGTCAGCCCCAGCATTTT
TRBD1,TRBJ2-5,few,TRBV27,CASRRQGRETQYF,TGTGCCAGCAGAAGACAGGGGCGGGAGACCCAGTACTTC
NA,TRBJ2-1,NA,TRBV5-5,CASSPWTDSYNEQFF,TGTGCCAGCAGTCCCTGGACCGACTCCTACAATGAGCAGTTCTTC
TRBD1,TRBJ1-1,NA,TRBV5-8,CASSLGQVRTEAFF,TGTGCCAGCAGCCTGGGACAGGTGCGGACTGAAGCTTTCTTT
NA,TRBJ2-7,few,TRBV7-9,CASSFGQPSYEQYF,TGTGCCAGCAGCTTCGGACAACCCTCCTACGAGCAGTACTTC
NA,TRBJ1-2,few,TRBV7-2,CASSETGLGYGYTF,TGTGCCAGCAGCGAAACAGGGTTGGGCTATGGCTACACCTTC
TRBD2,TRBJ2-1,NA,TRBV15,CATSRTSGVKDNEQFF,TGTGCCACCAGCAGAACTAGCGGAGTAAAGGACAATGAGCAGTTCTTC
NA,TRBJ2-5,NA,TRBV6-6,CASSYGGAYQETQYF,TGTGCCAGCAGTTATGGAGGGGCTTACCAAGAGACCCAGTACTTC
TRBD1,TRBJ2-1,NA,TRBV7-7,CASSRGQGNEQFF,TGTGCCAGCAGCAGAGGACAGGGAAATGAGCAGTTCTTC
NA,TRBJ2-2,NA,TRBV11-3,CASSAGDSGELFF,TGTGCCAGCAGCGCAGGGGATTCGGGGGAGCTGTTTTTT
NA,TRBJ1-2,many,TRBV2,CASSGDIYGYTF,TGTGCCAGCAGTGGGGACATCTATGGCTACACCTTC
NA,TRBJ2-5,NA,TRBV27,CASSLIAREEETQYF,TGTGCCAGCAGTCTTATCGCCAGGGAAGAAGAGACCCAGTACTTC
TRBD1,TRBJ1-4,NA,TRBV2,CASSRRTGTTNEKLFF,TGTGCCAGCAGTCGGCGGACAGGGACAACTAATGAAAAACTGTTTTTT
TRBD2,TRBJ2-3,once,TRBV19,CASSIRTSGSTDTQYF,TGTGCCAGTAGTATAAGGACTAGCGGGAGCACAGATACGCAGTATTTT
NA,TRBJ2-3,NA,TRBV5-1,CASSLAGSEGDTQYF,TGCGCCAGCAGCTTGGCTGGTAGCGAGGGAGATACGCAGTATTTT
TRBD2,TRBJ2-3,NA,TRBV30,CAWSGNSGSTDTQYF,TGTGCCTGGAGTGGAAATAGCGGGAGCACAGATACGCAGTATTTT